Only one count was recorded for the clone carrying this T cell receptor (beta chain). Its antigen is still unknown. The sample belongs to a study of cytomegalovirus exposure and HLA in healthy donors. V lost 5 bases to trimming and J lost 7 bases; unmatched junction nucleotides: 5. Per germline, CDR1 LNHNV and CDR2 YYDKDF (reference sequence). This CDR3 spans 13 amino acids. The primer mix had 60 Vbeta and 13 Jbeta primers. Sequencing used immunoSEQ multiplex PCR; TCRdb keeps in-frame clones, though not all of them. The sample holds 150,000 to 160,000 clones; about four fifths are singletons and the top ten take approximately 2.8%. Study-wide results and caveats: Overall, under 200 TCR beta chains were annotated as cytomegalovirus-associated. The HLA-A and HLA-B alleles of most subjects were reportedly predicted accurately from TCR beta sequences.

The TCR sequence derives from a young man in good health and CMV-seronegative. V usage is TRBV15 and J usage is TRBJ1-2, with 9 bases that match TRBD1. The specimen was PBMCs. CDR3 residues: CATSPGTGIGYTF. Here the CDR3 DNA reads TGTGCCACCAGCCCTGGGACAGGGATTGGCTACACCTTC.